This T cell receptor (beta chain) was captured by sequencing in a study of T cell responses to AZD1222 COVID-19 vaccine (dated by TCRdb to the early 2020s). Background for the entire study: AZD1222 recipients with second doses at about 4 weeks or about 12 weeks were pooled, because spike-specific TCR depth and breadth did not differ between schedules. A total of approximately 250 trial participants underwent TCR sequencing, of whom under 220 had received two doses of AZD1222 and some 25 had received two doses of the MenACWY control vaccine. Enrollment into the trials was organized by age into subgroups of 18-55, 56-69 and 70-plus years, and those subgroups contained roughly 140, 27 and 60 TCR-sequenced participants, respectively. What the work shows at the level of the full study, not this receptor alone: Because no samples from the day 14 peak response were available, repertoires could be characterized only after the peak T cell response. Reportedly, close to half of the unique spike-specific TCRs recognized epitopes lying outside the regions that are mutated in the B.1.351 and B.1.1.7 variants. After two AZD1222 doses, both the breadth and the depth of spike-specific TCRs were significantly higher than at day 0 and than in MenACWY recipients. In the small 56-69-year group, the increase in depth fell short of significance, most likely because of low power. Only five or six AZD1222 recipients were SARS-CoV-2 seropositive at baseline, limiting conclusions about previously exposed vaccinees. Most participants were white British and females outnumbered males, and the authors suggested that clonal diversity may have been underestimated. Vaccine-associated CD4 TCRs spanned the whole spike protein, with dominant responses in regions 160-218 and 743-854.

The CDR3 regions of human TCRbeta chains were subjected to immunosequencing. Processing in the source paper ran as follows. Repertoire TCRs were checked for matches against a reference library of SARS-CoV-2-specific TCRs that had been generated using the MIRA antigen-specificity platform. Breadth was defined as the fraction of unique TCRs that were SARS-CoV-2-associated. Depth was defined as the fraction of total T cells that were SARS-CoV-2-associated. Each spike-specific TCR was assigned to its reactive spike region and to a CD4 or CD8 class using the MIRA data. Log10-transformed breadth and depth values were compared by one-way ANOVA with Sidak's multiple comparisons tests. Sourced from immuneACCESS, this table was stored by TCRdb with only in-frame sequences that have V and J called. A share of the clones is absent; for the studies checked, an unresolved V gene accounts for under half, and the remainder has no known explanation. The V and J calls and the clone size are those of that table, but D and trimming were determined from the DNA. For this sample the table gives roughly 100,000 clones, of which 90% were detected only once. Clones ranked in the top ten supply approximately 5% of the sample.

Of note for this clone: The antigen this receptor binds is unknown. No base quality values were provided; no much bigger clone lies one nucleotide off.

The label giving this sample's time point can be read as: baseline before first vaccination. Vaccinee samples were obtained from the UK trials COV001 and COV002, which included a single-blind randomized controlled phase 2/3 trial of AZD1222 (ChAdOx1 nCoV-19) in healthy adults. For TCRbeta chain sequencing, PBMC samples from trial participants were taken at day 0 and at day 28 after the second dose. Reading the germline V gene gives CDR1 MNHEY and CDR2 SVGAGI. Measured from the cysteine to the phenylalanine, the CDR3 is 12 residues long. CDR3 DNA is the only sequence kept; it has 36 bases, read in frame from the first base. The V and J ends are trimmed by 7 bases and 4 bases, leaving 11 bases between them.

The source was peripheral blood, collected on day 0 of AZD1222 vaccination. The chain joins TRBV6-5 to TRBJ2-7, with the D gene not clear enough to name. The origin of this receptor is an adult in good health. The DNA sequence is TGTGCCAGCACTAGTATTAAATACGAGCAGTACTTC. Translated, it reads CASTSIKYEQYF.